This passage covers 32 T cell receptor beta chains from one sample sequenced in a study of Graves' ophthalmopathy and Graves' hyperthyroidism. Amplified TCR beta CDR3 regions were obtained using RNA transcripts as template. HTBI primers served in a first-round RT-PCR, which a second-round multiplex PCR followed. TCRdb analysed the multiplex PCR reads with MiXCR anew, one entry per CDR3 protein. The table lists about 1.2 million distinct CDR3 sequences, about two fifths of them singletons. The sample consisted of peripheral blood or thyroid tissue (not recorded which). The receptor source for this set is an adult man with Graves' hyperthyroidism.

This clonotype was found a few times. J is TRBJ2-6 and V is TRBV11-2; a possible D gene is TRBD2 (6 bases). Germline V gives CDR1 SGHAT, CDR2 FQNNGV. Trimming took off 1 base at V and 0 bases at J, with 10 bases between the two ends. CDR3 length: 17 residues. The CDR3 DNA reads TGTGCCAGCAGCTTAGGGGGACTCTACTCTGGGGCCAACGTCCTGACTTTC. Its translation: CASSLGGLYSGANVLTF.

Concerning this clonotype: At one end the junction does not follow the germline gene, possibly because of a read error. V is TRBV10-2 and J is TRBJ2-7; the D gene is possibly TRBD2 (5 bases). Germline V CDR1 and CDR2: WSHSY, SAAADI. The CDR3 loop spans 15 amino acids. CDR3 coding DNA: TGTGCCAGCAGTGCCTCCGGTAGGGATGGACTCGAGCAGTACTTC. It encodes CASSASGRDGLEQYF.

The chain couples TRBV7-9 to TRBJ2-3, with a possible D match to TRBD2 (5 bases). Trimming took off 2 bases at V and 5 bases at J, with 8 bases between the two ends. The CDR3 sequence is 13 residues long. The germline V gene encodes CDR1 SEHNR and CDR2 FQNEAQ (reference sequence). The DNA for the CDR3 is TGTGCCAGCAGCTTAACCAGCGGAGATACGCAGTATTTT. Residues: CASSLTSGDTQYF.

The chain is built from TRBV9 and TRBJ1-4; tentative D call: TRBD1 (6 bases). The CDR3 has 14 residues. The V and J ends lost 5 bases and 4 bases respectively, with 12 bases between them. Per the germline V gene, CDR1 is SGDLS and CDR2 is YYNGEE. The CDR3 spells CASSPTGHNEKLFF. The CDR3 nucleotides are TGTGCCAGCAGTCCGACAGGCCATAATGAAAAACTGTTTTTT.

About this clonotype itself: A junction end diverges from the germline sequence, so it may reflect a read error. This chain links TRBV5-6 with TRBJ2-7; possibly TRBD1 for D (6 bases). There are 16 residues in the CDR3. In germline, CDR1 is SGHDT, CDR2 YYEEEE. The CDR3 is CASSHLPTGSSHEQYF. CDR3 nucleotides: TGTGCCAGCAGCCATCTGCCTACAGGGTCCTCCCACGAGCAGTACTTC.

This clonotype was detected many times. CDR3 bases: TGTGCCAGCAGCTTAGCGGGGACAGGGGGAGCTGAAGCTTTCTTT. Its protein product is CASSLAGTGGAEAFF. The V call is TRBV7-2, the J call TRBJ1-1, with TRBD1 matching 11 bases. V was clipped by 0 bases and J by 6 bases; unmatched bases: 3. The germline V gene encodes CDR1 SGHTA and CDR2 FQGNSA. The CDR3 sequence is 15 residues long.

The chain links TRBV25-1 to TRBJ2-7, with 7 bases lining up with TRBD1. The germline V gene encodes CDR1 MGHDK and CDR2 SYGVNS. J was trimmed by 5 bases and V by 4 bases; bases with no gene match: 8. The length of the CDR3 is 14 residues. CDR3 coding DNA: TGTGCCAGCAGTGCGTTGAGACAGGGACACGAGCAGTACTTC. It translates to CASSALRQGHEQYF.

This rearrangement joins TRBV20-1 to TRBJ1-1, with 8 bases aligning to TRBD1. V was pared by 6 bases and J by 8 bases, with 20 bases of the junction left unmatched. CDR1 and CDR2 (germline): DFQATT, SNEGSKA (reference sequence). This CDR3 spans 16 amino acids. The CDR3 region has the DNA TGCAGTGCAGGACCACAGGCCAGGGGGCCCACTGTAGAAGCTTTCTTT. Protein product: CSAGPQARGPTVEAFF.

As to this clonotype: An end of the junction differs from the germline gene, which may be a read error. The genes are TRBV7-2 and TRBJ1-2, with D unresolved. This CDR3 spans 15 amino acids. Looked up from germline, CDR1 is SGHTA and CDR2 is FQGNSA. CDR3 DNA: TGCGCCAGCAGCCCGACGAACGGCCCTAACTATGGCTACACCTTC. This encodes CASSPTNGPNYGYTF.

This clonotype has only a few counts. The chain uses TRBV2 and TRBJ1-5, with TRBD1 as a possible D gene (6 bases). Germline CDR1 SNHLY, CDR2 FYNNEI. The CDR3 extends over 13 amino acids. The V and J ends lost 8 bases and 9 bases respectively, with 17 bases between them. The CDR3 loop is CASQQGFGRPQHF. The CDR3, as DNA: TGTGCCAGCCAGCAGGGGTTTGGACGGCCCCAGCATTTT.

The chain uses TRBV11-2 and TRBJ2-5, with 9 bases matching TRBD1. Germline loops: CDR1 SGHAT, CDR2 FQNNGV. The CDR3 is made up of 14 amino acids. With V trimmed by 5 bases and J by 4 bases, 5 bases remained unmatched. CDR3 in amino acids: CASSRTGEPETQYF. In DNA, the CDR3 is TGTGCCAGCAGCCGGACAGGGGAACCAGAGACCCAGTACTTC.

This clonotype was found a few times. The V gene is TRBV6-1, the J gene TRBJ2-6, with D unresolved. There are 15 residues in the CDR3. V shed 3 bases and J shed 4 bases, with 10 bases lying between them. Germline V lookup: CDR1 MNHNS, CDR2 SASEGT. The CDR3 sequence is CASSDKGSGANVLTF. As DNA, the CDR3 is TGTGCCAGCAGTGACAAGGGATCCGGGGCCAACGTCCTGACTTTC.

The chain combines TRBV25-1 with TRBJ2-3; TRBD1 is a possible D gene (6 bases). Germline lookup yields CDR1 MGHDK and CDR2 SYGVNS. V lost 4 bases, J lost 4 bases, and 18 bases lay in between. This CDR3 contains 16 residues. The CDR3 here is CASSAPGHQKADTQYF. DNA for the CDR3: TGTGCCAGCAGTGCGCCGGGACACCAGAAAGCAGATACGCAGTATTTT.

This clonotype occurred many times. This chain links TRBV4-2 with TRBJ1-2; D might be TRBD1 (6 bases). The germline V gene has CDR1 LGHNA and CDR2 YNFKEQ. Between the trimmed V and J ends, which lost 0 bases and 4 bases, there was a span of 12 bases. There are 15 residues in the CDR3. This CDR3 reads CASSQEAGAAYGYTF. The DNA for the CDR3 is TGTGCCAGCAGCCAAGAGGCAGGGGCCGCCTATGGCTACACCTTC.

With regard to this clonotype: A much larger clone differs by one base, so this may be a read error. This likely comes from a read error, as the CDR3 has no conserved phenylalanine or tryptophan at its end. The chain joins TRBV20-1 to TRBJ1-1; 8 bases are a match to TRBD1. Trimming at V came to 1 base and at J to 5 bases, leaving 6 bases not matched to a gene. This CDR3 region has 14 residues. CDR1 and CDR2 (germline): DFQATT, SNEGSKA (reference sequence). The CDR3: CSARAGGPRTEAFS. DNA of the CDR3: TGCAGTGCTAGAGCAGGGGGCCCGCGTACTGAAGCTTTCTCT.

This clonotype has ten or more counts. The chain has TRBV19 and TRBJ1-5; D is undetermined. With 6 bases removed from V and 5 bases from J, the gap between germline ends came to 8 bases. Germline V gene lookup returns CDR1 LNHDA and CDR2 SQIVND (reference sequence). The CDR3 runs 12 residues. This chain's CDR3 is CASRSRDQPQHF. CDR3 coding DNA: TGTGCCAGTAGGAGCAGAGATCAGCCCCAGCATTTT. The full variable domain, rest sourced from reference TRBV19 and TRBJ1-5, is DGGITQSPKYLFRKEGQNVTLSCEQNLNHDAMYWYRQDPGQGLRLIYYSQIVNDFQKGDIAEGYSVSREKKESFPLTVTSAQKNPTAFYLCASRSRDQPQHFGDGTRLSIL.

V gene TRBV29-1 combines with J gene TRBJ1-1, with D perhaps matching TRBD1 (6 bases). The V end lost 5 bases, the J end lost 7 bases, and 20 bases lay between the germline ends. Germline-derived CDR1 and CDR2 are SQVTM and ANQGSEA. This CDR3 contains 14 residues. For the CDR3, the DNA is TGCAGCGTTAAACAAAGAGGGGGTCAGAATGAAGCTTTCTTT. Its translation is CSVKQRGGQNEAFF.

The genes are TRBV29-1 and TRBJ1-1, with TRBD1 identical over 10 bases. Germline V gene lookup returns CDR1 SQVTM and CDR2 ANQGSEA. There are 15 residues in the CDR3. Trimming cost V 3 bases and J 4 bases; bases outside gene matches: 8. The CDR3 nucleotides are TGCAGCGTTGAGGACCCGGGACAGGGGAGCACTGAAGCTTTCTTT. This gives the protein CSVEDPGQGSTEAFF.

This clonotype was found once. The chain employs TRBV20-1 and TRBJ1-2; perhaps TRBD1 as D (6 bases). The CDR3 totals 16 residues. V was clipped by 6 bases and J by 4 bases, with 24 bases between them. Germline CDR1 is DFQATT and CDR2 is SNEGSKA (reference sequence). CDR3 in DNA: TGCAGTGCGTCTCCGGGACTAGCGGGGGGGCCCTATGGCTACACCTTC. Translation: CSASPGLAGGPYGYTF.

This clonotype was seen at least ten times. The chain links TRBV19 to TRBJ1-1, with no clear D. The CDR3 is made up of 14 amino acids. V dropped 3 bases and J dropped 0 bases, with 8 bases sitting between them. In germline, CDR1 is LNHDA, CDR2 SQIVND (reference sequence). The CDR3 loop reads CASSMYSLNTEAFF. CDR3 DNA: TGTGCCAGTAGTATGTACAGCCTGAACACTGAAGCTTTCTTT.

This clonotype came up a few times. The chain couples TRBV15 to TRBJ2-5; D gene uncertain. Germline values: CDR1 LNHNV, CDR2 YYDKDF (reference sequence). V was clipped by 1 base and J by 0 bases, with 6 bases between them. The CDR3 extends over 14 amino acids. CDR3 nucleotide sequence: TGTGCCACCAGCAGAGGCAACAACCAAGAGACCCAGTACTTC. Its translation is CATSRGNNQETQYF.

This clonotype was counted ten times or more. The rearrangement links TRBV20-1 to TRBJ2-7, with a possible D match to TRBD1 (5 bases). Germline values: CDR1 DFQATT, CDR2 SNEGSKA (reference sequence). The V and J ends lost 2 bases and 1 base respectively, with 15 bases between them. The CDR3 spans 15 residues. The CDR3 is CSARSLAGMSYEQYF. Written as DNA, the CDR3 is TGCAGTGCTAGAAGTTTGGCAGGGATGTCCTACGAGCAGTACTTC.

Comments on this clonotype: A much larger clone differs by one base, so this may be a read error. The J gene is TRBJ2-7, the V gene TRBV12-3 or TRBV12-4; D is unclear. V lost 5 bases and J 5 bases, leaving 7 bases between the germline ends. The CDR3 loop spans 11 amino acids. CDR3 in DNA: TGTGCCAGCAGTCCCCAGAACGAGCAGTACTTC. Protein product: CASSPQNEQYF.

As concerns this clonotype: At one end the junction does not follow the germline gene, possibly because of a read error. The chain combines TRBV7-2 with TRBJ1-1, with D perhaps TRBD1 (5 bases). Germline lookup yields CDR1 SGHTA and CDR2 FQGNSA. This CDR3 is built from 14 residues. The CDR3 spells CASRLAGGGTEAFF. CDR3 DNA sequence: TGTGCCAGCAGATTAGCGGGGGGGGGCACTGAAGCTTTCTTT.

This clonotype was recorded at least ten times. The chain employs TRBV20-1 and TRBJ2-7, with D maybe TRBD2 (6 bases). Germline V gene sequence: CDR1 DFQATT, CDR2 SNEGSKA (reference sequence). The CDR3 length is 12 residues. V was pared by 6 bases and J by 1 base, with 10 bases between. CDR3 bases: TGCAGTGCCTCCGGGAGTTCCTACGAGCAGTACTTC. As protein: CSASGSSYEQYF.

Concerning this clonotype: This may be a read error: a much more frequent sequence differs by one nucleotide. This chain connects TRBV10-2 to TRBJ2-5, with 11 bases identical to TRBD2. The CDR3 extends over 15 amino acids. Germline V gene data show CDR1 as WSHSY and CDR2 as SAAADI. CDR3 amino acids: CASSLGLAEQETQHF. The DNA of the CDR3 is TGCGCCAGCTCTTTGGGACTAGCGGAACAAGAGACCCAGCACTTC.

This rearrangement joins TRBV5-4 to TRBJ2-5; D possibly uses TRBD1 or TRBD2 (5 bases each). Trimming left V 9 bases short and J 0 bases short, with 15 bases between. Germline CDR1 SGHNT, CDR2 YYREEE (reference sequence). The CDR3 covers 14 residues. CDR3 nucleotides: TGTGCCACTGAAGGGACCTCGAACCAAGAGACCCAGTACTTC. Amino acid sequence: CATEGTSNQETQYF.

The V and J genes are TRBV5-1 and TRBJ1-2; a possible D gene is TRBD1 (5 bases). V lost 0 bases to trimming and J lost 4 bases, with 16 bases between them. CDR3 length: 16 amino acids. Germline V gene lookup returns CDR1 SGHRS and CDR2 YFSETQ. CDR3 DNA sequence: TGCGCCAGCAGCTTGGGGTCGGGGCAAATCATCTATGGCTACACCTTC. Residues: CASSLGSGQIIYGYTF.

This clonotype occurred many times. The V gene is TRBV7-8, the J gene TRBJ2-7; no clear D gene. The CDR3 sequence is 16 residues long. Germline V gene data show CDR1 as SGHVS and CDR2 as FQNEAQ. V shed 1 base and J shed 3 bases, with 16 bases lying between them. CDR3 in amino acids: CASSLESGRAFYEQYF. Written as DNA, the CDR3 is TGTGCCAGCAGCTTAGAGTCCGGAAGGGCGTTCTACGAGCAGTACTTC.

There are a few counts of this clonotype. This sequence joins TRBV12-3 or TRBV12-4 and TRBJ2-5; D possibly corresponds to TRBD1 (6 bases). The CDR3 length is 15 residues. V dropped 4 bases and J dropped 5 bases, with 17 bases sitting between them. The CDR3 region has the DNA TGTGCCAGCAGTTCCGGAACCACGAGGGGGGAGACCCAGTACTTC. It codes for CASSSGTTRGETQYF.

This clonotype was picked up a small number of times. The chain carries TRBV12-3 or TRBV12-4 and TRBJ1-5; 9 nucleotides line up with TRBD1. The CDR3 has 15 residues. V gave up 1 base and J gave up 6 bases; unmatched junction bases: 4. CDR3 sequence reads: CASSLERQGVQPQHF. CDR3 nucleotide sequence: TGTGCCAGCAGTTTAGAACGACAGGGGGTTCAGCCCCAGCATTTT.

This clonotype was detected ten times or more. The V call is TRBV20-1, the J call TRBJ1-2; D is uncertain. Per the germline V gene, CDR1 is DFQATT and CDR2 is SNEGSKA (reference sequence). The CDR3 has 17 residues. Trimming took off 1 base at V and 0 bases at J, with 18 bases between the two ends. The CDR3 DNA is TGCAGTGCTAGAGGAGACGGAGGAATGGCGGCTAACTATGGCTACACCTTC. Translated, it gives CSARGDGGMAANYGYTF.